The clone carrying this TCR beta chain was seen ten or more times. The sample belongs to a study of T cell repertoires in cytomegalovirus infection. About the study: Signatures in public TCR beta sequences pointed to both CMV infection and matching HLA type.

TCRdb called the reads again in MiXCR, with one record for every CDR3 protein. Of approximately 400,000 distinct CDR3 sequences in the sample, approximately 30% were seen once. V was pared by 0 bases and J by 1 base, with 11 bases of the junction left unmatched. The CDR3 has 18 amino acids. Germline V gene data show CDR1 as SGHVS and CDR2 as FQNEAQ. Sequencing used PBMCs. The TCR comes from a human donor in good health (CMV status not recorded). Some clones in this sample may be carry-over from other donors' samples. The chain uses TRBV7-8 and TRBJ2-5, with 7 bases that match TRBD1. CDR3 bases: TGTGCCAGCAGCTTAGCCCCTAGGGACAGACGCAGCCAAGAGACCCAGTACTTC. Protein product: CASSLAPRDRRSQETQYF.